What follows are 15 T cell receptor beta chains derived from one specimen sequenced in a study of response to subunit inactivated influenza vaccine. TCRdb independently ran MiXCR on the RT-PCR reads; one entry per CDR3 protein. Here the sample spans about 570,000 distinct CDR3 sequences, approximately 11% being singletons. These records were also assigned to another study, of T cells expressing NK-cell markers. Per that paper: Template switching by 5'RACE with UMIs generated the TCR beta cDNA.

This sample comprised PBMCs from blood, obtained on the day of vaccination. These TCRs come from a man aged 50-60 years who received an inactivated influenza vaccine.

This clonotype showed up many times. The gene calls are TRBV30 and TRBJ1-6; D gene ambiguous. This CDR3 has 15 residues. The V gene lost 5 bases and the J gene lost 8 bases, with 19 bases spanning the gap. From germline, CDR1 is GTSNPN and CDR2 SVGIG (reference sequence). CDR3 residues: CAWSKLRMEDSPLHF. Written as DNA, the CDR3 is TGTGCCTGGTCCAAACTCCGGATGGAGGATTCACCCCTCCACTTT.

This clonotype was detected ten times or more. For the CDR3, the DNA is TGTGCCAGCAGTTACGTGGGGGATATCAATGAGCAGTTCTTC. Protein: CASSYVGDINEQFF. The rearrangement links TRBV6-5 to TRBJ2-1; D possibly uses TRBD1 or TRBD2 (5 bases each). The CDR3 is made up of 14 amino acids. Deletions cut 2 bases from V and 6 bases from J, with 11 bases between. Per germline, CDR1 MNHEY and CDR2 SVGAGI.

This clonotype was recorded at least ten times. The chain uses TRBV6-5 and TRBJ2-7; 8 nucleotides match TRBD1. The CDR3 has 15 amino acids. The V and J ends lost 2 bases and 3 bases, in that order; junction bases with no gene match: 6. In germline, CDR1 is MNHEY, CDR2 SVGAGI. The DNA of the CDR3 is TGTGCCAGCAGTTACGCACGACAGGGGTTCTACGAGCAGTACTTC. Its translation is CASSYARQGFYEQYF.

This clonotype was seen only a few times. The V call is TRBV20-1, the J call TRBJ1-3; perhaps TRBD1 as D (5 bases). The CDR3 length is 14 residues. Germline V gives CDR1 DFQATT, CDR2 SNEGSKA (reference sequence). V lost 3 bases and J 0 bases, leaving 9 bases between the germline ends. CDR3 amino acids: CSASPGGSGNTIYF. The DNA of the CDR3 is TGCAGTGCTAGTCCCGGGGGCTCTGGAAACACCATATATTTT.

This chain uses TRBV7-9 with TRBJ2-1, with TRBD2 matching 12 bases. This CDR3 comprises 15 residues. The germline V gene encodes CDR1 SEHNR and CDR2 FQNEAQ (reference sequence). Trimming at V came to 5 bases and at J to 8 bases, leaving 7 bases not matched to a gene. The CDR3 nucleotides are TGTGCCAGCAGCGTAGGGACTAGCGGGTTCTATGAGCAGTTCTTC. Protein sequence: CASSVGTSGFYEQFF.

The chain links TRBV3-1 to TRBJ1-2; no reliable D call. V lost 4 bases, J lost 6 bases, and 12 bases lay in between. Germline V gene data show CDR1 as LGHDT and CDR2 as YNNKEL (reference sequence). This CDR3 comprises 13 residues. The CDR3 nucleotides read TGTGCCAGCAGCCGCTCCCACAGAGATGGCTACACCTTC. Translation: CASSRSHRDGYTF.

The CDR3 nucleotides read TGTGCCAGCAGTTACGGGCCAGGGGGTGCAAAATGGGCTTTCTTT. It encodes CASSYGPGGAKWAFF. V and J are TRBV6-5 and TRBJ1-1, with TRBD1 identical over 7 bases. After removal of 2 bases from V and 11 bases from J, the junction contained 14 bases not matched to a gene. Germline values: CDR1 MNHEY, CDR2 SVGAGI. The CDR3 is 15 residues long.

The genes are TRBV11-2 and TRBJ1-1, with TRBD1 matching 9 bases. J lost 4 bases, V lost 5 bases, and 5 bases had no gene match. Germline CDR1 reads SGHAT; CDR2 reads FQNNGV. This CDR3 is 14 amino acids long. DNA of the CDR3: TGTGCCAGCAGCCCAGGGACAGGGCTCACTGAAGCTTTCTTT. Translation gives CASSPGTGLTEAFF.

This clonotype was seen only a few times. The V gene is TRBV24-1, the J gene TRBJ2-7, with 9 bases fitting TRBD1. The CDR3 sequence is 14 residues long. CDR1 and CDR2 (germline): KGHDR, SFDVKD. V gave up 4 bases and J gave up 3 bases; unmatched junction bases: 3. CDR3 DNA sequence: TGTGCCACCAGTGAAACAGGGGGCATCTACGAGCAGTACTTC. This encodes CATSETGGIYEQYF.

This clonotype was detected only a few times. This chain uses TRBV20-1 with TRBJ2-2, with unresolved D. CDR3 length: 15 amino acids. Germline V gene data show CDR1 as DFQATT and CDR2 as SNEGSKA (reference sequence). The germline V and J ends were trimmed by 0 bases and 4 bases, with 12 bases remaining between them. The CDR3 sequence: CSARESRYLTGELFF. As DNA, the CDR3 is TGCAGTGCTAGAGAGAGCCGCTACCTCACCGGGGAGCTGTTTTTT.

This rearrangement joins TRBV6-1 to TRBJ2-7, with 8 bases lining up with TRBD2. The V and J ends lost 4 bases and 4 bases, in that order; junction bases with no gene match: 6. Germline CDR1 reads MNHNS; CDR2 reads SASEGT. The CDR3 is 14 amino acids. Here the CDR3 reads CASSAMGLVYEQYF. For the CDR3, the DNA is TGTGCCAGCAGTGCTATGGGACTAGTTTACGAGCAGTACTTC.

This clonotype has a count of ten or more. This chain connects TRBV10-3 to TRBJ1-1; D is unclear. V was pared by 3 bases and J by 0 bases, with 14 bases between. This CDR3 spans 16 amino acids. Germline V gene sequence: CDR1 ENHRY, CDR2 SYGVKD. CDR3 amino acids: CAISEDSNTLNTEAFF. CDR3 nucleotide sequence: TGTGCCATCAGTGAAGACTCCAACACATTGAACACTGAAGCTTTCTTT.

Many counts were recorded for this clonotype. The chain employs TRBV10-3 and TRBJ2-1, with D perhaps given as TRBD1 or TRBD2 (5 bases each). The CDR3 is 15 amino acids. Germline assignment: CDR1 ENHRY and CDR2 SYGVKD. Trimming cost V 8 bases and J 0 bases, with 14 bases left between them. This CDR3 is CAIGDGKSSYNEQFF. In nucleotides, the CDR3 is TGTGCCATCGGGGACGGGAAGAGCTCCTACAATGAGCAGTTCTTC.

This clonotype appeared a few times. The rearrangement joins TRBV9 to TRBJ2-2; TRBD1 might be the D (6 bases). Germline CDR1 is SGDLS and CDR2 is YYNGEE. This CDR3 contains 16 residues. The germline V and J ends were trimmed by 3 bases and 1 base, with 13 bases remaining between them. The CDR3 DNA is TGTGCCAGCAGCGGCAAACAGGGTCTGAACACCGGGGAGCTGTTTTTT. This translates into CASSGKQGLNTGELFF. Variable domain in full (rest from reference TRBV9 and TRBJ2-2): DSGVTQTPKHLITATGQRVTLRCSPRSGDLSVYWYQQSLDQGLQFLIQYYNGEERAKGNILERFSAQQFPDLHSELNLSSLELGDSALYFCASSGKQGLNTGELFFGEGSRLTVL.

This rearrangement joins TRBV2 to TRBJ2-3, with D perhaps TRBD1 or TRBD2 (6 bases each). V was shortened by 9 bases and J by 5 bases, with 24 bases between the two germline ends. CDR3 size: 16 residues. Germline V gives CDR1 SNHLY, CDR2 FYNNEI. CDR3 coding DNA: TGTGCCAGTTCCAAGGGGGGCGCTGGTGATGGAGATACGCAGTATTTT. This encodes CASSKGGAGDGDTQYF.